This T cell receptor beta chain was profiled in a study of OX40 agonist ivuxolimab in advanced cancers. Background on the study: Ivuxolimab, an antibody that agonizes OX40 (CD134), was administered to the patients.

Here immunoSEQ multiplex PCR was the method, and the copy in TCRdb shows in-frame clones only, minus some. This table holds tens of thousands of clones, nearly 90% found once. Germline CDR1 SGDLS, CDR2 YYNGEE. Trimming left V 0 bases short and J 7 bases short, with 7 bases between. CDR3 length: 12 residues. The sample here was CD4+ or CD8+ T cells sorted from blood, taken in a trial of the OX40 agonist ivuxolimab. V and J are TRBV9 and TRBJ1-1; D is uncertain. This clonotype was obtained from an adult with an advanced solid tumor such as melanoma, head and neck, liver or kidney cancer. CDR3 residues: CASSVVGSEAFF. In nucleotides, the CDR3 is TGTGCCAGCAGCGTAGTCGGGAGTGAAGCTTTCTTT.